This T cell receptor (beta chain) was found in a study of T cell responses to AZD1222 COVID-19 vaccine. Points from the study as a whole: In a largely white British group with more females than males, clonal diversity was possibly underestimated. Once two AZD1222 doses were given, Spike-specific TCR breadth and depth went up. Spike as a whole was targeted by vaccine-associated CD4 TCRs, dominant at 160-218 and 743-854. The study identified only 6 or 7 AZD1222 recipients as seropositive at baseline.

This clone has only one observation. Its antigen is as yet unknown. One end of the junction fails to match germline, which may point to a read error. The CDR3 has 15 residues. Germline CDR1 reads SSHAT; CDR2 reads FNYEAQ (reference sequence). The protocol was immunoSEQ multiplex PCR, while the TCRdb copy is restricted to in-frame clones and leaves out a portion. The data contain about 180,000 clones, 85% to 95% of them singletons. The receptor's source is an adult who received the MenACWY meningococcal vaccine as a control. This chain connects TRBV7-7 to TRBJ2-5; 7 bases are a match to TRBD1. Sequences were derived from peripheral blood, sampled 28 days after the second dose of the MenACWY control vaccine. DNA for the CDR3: TGTGCTAGCAGCTTAGGGCGAGGGGGCGGTGGGACCCAGTACTTC. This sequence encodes CASSLGRGGGGTQYF.